These 30 T cell receptor beta chains share one sample of origin, sequenced in a study of T cell responses to AZD1222 COVID-19 vaccine. Measured with immunoSEQ multiplex PCR; TCRdb has only the in-frame clones, and not every one. This sample has about 190,000 clones, with roughly 93% found just once. The specimen was peripheral blood, collected on day 0 of AZD1222 vaccination. The source is an adult in good health.

This chain links TRBV12-3 or TRBV12-4 with TRBJ1-5, with D unclear. The CDR3 length is 13 residues. The V end was cut by 3 bases, the J end by 0 bases, with 3 bases between. The CDR3 coding sequence is TGTGCCAGCAGTTTTTATAGCAATCAGCCCCAGCATTTT. This codes for CASSFYSNQPQHF.

This clone has more than one count but fewer than ten. The V and J genes are TRBV10-1 and TRBJ1-2, with TRBD1 matching 7 bases. Germline CDR1 reads WNHNN; CDR2 reads SYGVQD (reference sequence). With V trimmed by 4 bases and J by 8 bases, 7 bases remained unmatched. This CDR3 has 13 amino acids. This CDR3 is CASSAGQVGGYTF. The DNA of the CDR3 is TGCGCCAGCAGTGCAGGACAGGTGGGCGGCTACACCTTC.

Only one count was recorded for this clone. This chain links TRBV2 with TRBJ1-5; D possibly corresponds to TRBD1 (5 bases). V was trimmed by 0 bases and J by 3 bases, leaving 12 bases between them. The germline V gene has CDR1 SNHLY and CDR2 FYNNEI. The CDR3 spans 16 residues. The CDR3 sequence is CASSEAPQGLNQPQHF. CDR3 coding DNA: TGTGCCAGCAGTGAAGCTCCCCAGGGCCTCAATCAGCCCCAGCATTTT.

V and J are TRBV6-2 or TRBV6-3 and TRBJ1-6; D is uncertain. Germline assignment: CDR1 MNHEY and CDR2 SVGEGT. V lost 8 bases, J lost 0 bases, and 8 bases lay in between. The CDR3 contains 14 residues. The CDR3 region has the DNA TGTGCCAGCGGCCGGCGCTCCTATAATTCACCCCTCCACTTT. This gives the protein CASGRRSYNSPLHF.

This chain joins TRBV3-1 (or the pseudogene TRBV3-2) and TRBJ2-2, with D possibly TRBD1 on 6 matching bases. The V and J ends lost 3 bases and 0 bases respectively, with 14 bases between them. Germline CDR1 reads LGHDT; CDR2 reads YNNKEL (reference sequence). This CDR3 region has 17 residues. The CDR3 sequence is CASSHAGTLANTGELFF. CDR3 nucleotides: TGTGCCAGCAGCCATGCCGGGACACTCGCGAACACCGGGGAGCTGTTTTTT.

The chain has TRBV27 and TRBJ1-1; TRBD1 is a possible D gene (6 bases). Germline values: CDR1 MNHEY, CDR2 SMNVEV (reference sequence). The CDR3 contains 16 residues. Trimming removed 1 base from V and 3 bases from J, with 15 bases in between. In nucleotides, the CDR3 is TGTGCCAGCAGTTTATGGGGGGCGGAGGGATACACTGAAGCTTTCTTT. It translates to CASSLWGAEGYTEAFF.

CDR3 coding DNA: TGTGCCAGCCTGCTCGGTTCCGGGGGAGGCTATGGCTACACCTTC. Amino acids: CASLLGSGGGYGYTF. The chain is built from TRBV19 and TRBJ1-2; weak D call: TRBD1 (5 bases). This CDR3 spans 15 amino acids. Between the trimmed V and J ends, which lost 9 bases and 4 bases, there was a span of 21 bases. From germline, CDR1 is LNHDA and CDR2 SQIVND (reference sequence).

The chain joins TRBV6-5 to TRBJ1-2; D ambiguous. The CDR3 has 13 amino acids. Deletions cut 5 bases from V and 4 bases from J, with 11 bases between. Germline lookup yields CDR1 MNHEY and CDR2 SVGAGI. In nucleotides, the CDR3 is TGTGCCAGCAGTCTCGGGTCGGCCTATGGCTACACCTTC. Encoded protein: CASSLGSAYGYTF.

This chain uses TRBV7-9 with TRBJ1-2; weak D call: TRBD1 (5 bases). The CDR3 consists of 15 residues. Per germline, CDR1 SEHNR and CDR2 FQNEAQ (reference sequence). Trimming took 4 bases from V and 8 from J, leaving 20 bases between them. CDR3 nucleotide sequence: TGTGCCAGCAGCTCTGAAGTGGGAGGGACGGCCGGCTACACCTTC. It is translated as CASSSEVGGTAGYTF. The entire variable domain, with the rest obtained from reference TRBV7-9 and TRBJ1-2, is as follows: DTGVSQNPRHKITKRGQNVTFRCDPISEHNRLYWYRQTLGQGPEFLTYFQNEAQLEKSRLLSDRFSAERPKGSFSTLEIQRTEQGDSAMYLCASSSEVGGTAGYTFGSGTRLTVV.

V usage is TRBV7-9 and J usage is TRBJ1-5; possibly TRBD1 for D (6 bases). V dropped 3 bases and J dropped 4 bases, with 13 bases sitting between them. Germline values: CDR1 SEHNR, CDR2 FQNEAQ (reference sequence). This CDR3 contains 15 residues. The CDR3 sequence is CASSLSIGGNQPQHF. DNA of the CDR3: TGTGCCAGCAGCTTGAGTATAGGGGGGAATCAGCCCCAGCATTTT.

The rearrangement links TRBV27 to TRBJ1-2; tentatively, D is TRBD1 (5 bases). V gave up 4 bases and J gave up 7 bases, with 19 bases separating them. Germline V lookup: CDR1 MNHEY, CDR2 SMNVEV (reference sequence). The CDR3 is made up of 15 amino acids. CDR3 nucleotide sequence: TGTGCCAGCAGTTCCCGCCTAGGCGGGGCAGGTGGCTACACCTTC. Amino acids: CASSSRLGGAGGYTF.

J is TRBJ1-1 and V is TRBV28; unclear D gene. V was shortened by 2 bases and J by 6 bases, with 10 bases between the two germline ends. Germline V gene sequence: CDR1 MDHEN, CDR2 SYDVKM. The CDR3 length is 13 residues. This CDR3 is CASSLRLTAEAFF. The CDR3 bases are TGTGCCAGCAGTTTAAGGCTTACCGCTGAAGCTTTCTTT.

As for this clone: Other DNA sequences within the sample encode an identical CDR3. J is TRBJ2-7 and V is TRBV27, with D uncertain. CDR3 length equals 12 residues. Per the germline V gene, CDR1 is MNHEY and CDR2 is SMNVEV (reference sequence). V was shortened by 4 bases and J by 2 bases, with 6 bases between the two germline ends. Written as DNA, the CDR3 is TGTGCCAGCAGTTCGGGTCCCTACGAGCAGTACTTC. Translated, it gives CASSSGPYEQYF.

This chain links TRBV6-4 with TRBJ2-3, with 9 bases that match TRBD2. The CDR3 is 16 residues long. V shed 2 bases and J 4 bases; nucleotides not matched to a gene: 7. Germline CDR1 is MRHNA and CDR2 is SNTAGT. In DNA, the CDR3 is TGTGCCAGCAGTGACCGTAGCGGGGGAGGCCCAGATACGCAGTATTTT. Translation: CASSDRSGGGPDTQYF.

The genes are TRBV11-2 and TRBJ1-1, with 8 bases lining up with TRBD1. V trimming: 6 bases; J trimming: 3 bases; junction bases outside the gene matches: 12. Germline V gene sequence: CDR1 SGHAT, CDR2 FQNNGV. The CDR3 covers 16 residues. The CDR3 protein is CASRPGTGSRDTEAFF. The CDR3 region has the DNA TGTGCCAGCAGACCAGGGACAGGAAGTAGGGACACTGAAGCTTTCTTT.

The chain couples TRBV28 to TRBJ1-2; 9 nucleotides align to TRBD1. The CDR3 consists of 14 residues. The germline CDR1 and CDR2 sequences are MDHEN and SYDVKM. V trimming: 8 bases; J trimming: 6 bases; junction bases outside the gene matches: 10. The CDR3 is CASYLMGQGNGYTF. The CDR3 DNA reads TGTGCCAGCTACTTGATGGGACAGGGAAATGGCTACACCTTC.

This sequence joins TRBV7-3 and TRBJ2-5, with 13 positions matching TRBD2. The V gene's germline CDR1 is SGHTA and CDR2 FQGTGA. With 6 bases clipped from V and 5 bases from J, the junction kept 6 bases outside the gene matches. CDR3 size: 15 residues. CDR3 amino acids: CASSRTSGSGETQYF. CDR3 sequence (DNA): TGTGCCAGCAGTAGGACTAGCGGGAGCGGGGAGACCCAGTACTTC.

A single count supports this clone. The J gene is TRBJ1-1, the V gene TRBV27; D is ambiguous. Germline assignment: CDR1 MNHEY and CDR2 SMNVEV (reference sequence). The CDR3 has 13 residues. V was shortened by 6 bases and J by 1 base, with 9 bases between the two germline ends. This chain's CDR3 is CASRFGENTEAFF. The CDR3, as DNA: TGTGCCAGCAGGTTCGGGGAGAACACTGAAGCTTTCTTT.

The chain combines TRBV5-1 with TRBJ2-2, with 9 nucleotides matching TRBD2. Germline V gives CDR1 SGHRS, CDR2 YFSETQ. The CDR3 has 15 residues. J gave up 2 bases and V 6 bases, and 5 bases lay outside the gene matches. CDR3 sequence reads: CASTDSGGNTGELFF. For the CDR3, the DNA is TGCGCCAGCACAGATAGCGGGGGAAACACCGGGGAGCTGTTTTTT.

The V and J genes are TRBV9 and TRBJ1-1; no firm D call. The CDR3 extends over 14 amino acids. CDR1 and CDR2 from the germline V gene are SGDLS and YYNGEE. V lost 2 bases and J 1 base, leaving 9 bases between the germline ends. This CDR3 reads CASSVSPENTEAFF. CDR3 in DNA: TGTGCCAGCAGCGTCTCTCCGGAGAACACTGAAGCTTTCTTT.

The chain employs TRBV27 and TRBJ2-7; 7 bases agree with TRBD2. The junction had 3 bases not matched to a gene; V was cut back by 1 base and J by 0 bases. Germline V gives CDR1 MNHEY, CDR2 SMNVEV (reference sequence). The CDR3 covers 15 residues. The CDR3 nucleotides read TGTGCCAGCAGTTTATATCCTAGCGGCTCCTACGAGCAGTACTTC. Translated, it gives CASSLYPSGSYEQYF.

The CDR3 spells CASSLDRLYGYTF. In nucleotides, the CDR3 is TGTGCCAGCAGCTTAGACAGGCTCTATGGCTACACCTTC. The chain joins TRBV7-2 to TRBJ1-2; the D gene is possibly TRBD1 (5 bases). Trimming stripped 1 base from V and 4 bases from J, with 7 bases between. The germline V gene has CDR1 SGHTA and CDR2 FQGNSA. The CDR3 has 13 residues.

This clone came up once. The chain couples TRBV18 to TRBJ2-4; 8 nucleotides agree with TRBD2. V lost 6 bases, J lost 7 bases, and 11 bases stayed unmatched. CDR1 is KGHSH and CDR2 is LQKENI in the germline V gene. The CDR3 has 15 amino acids. The CDR3 region is CASSPTGGRANIQYF. The CDR3 nucleotides are TGTGCCAGCTCCCCCACGGGAGGGCGGGCGAACATTCAGTACTTC.

The chain is built from TRBV28 and TRBJ2-1, with unresolved D. V was clipped by 6 bases and J by 4 bases, with 13 bases between them. The CDR3 covers 14 residues. The V gene's germline CDR1 is MDHEN and CDR2 SYDVKM. The CDR3 reads CASRWSSSYNEQFF. The CDR3 nucleotides are TGTGCCAGCAGGTGGAGCTCTAGTTACAATGAGCAGTTCTTC.

The rearrangement links TRBV2 to TRBJ2-2; D remains ambiguous. The CDR3 has 13 amino acids. Between the trimmed V and J ends, which lost 3 bases and 6 bases, there was a span of 8 bases. CDR1 and CDR2 from the germline V gene are SNHLY and FYNNEI. The DNA of the CDR3 is TGTGCCAGCAGTGACCATCTACCCGGGGAGCTGTTTTTT. The encoded protein is CASSDHLPGELFF.

This clone was observed a handful of times. The chain couples TRBV27 to TRBJ1-5; tentatively, D is TRBD1 (5 bases). This CDR3 contains 13 residues. The germline V and J ends were trimmed by 8 bases and 2 bases, with 10 bases remaining between them. The germline CDR1 and CDR2 sequences are MNHEY and SMNVEV (reference sequence). CDR3 sequence: CASGRDRNQPQHF. CDR3 DNA: TGTGCCAGCGGTCGGGACCGCAATCAGCCCCAGCATTTT.

The rearrangement uses TRBV29-1 and TRBJ2-5; tentative D call: TRBD2 (6 bases). Germline V lookup: CDR1 SQVTM, CDR2 ANQGSEA. The CDR3 covers 16 residues. Deletions cut 5 bases from V and 1 base from J, with 20 bases between. This CDR3 is CSVKGRGRMGQETQYF. The CDR3 nucleotides are TGCAGCGTTAAGGGGCGGGGAAGGATGGGCCAAGAGACCCAGTACTTC. The whole variable domain, filled in from reference TRBV29-1 and TRBJ2-5, reads SAVISQKPSRDICQRGTSLTIQCQVDSQVTMMFWYRQQPGQSLTLIATANQGSEATYESGFVIDKFPISRPNLTFSTLTVSNMSPEDSSIYLCSVKGRGRMGQETQYFGPGTRLLVL.

This chain links TRBV6-2 or TRBV6-3 with TRBJ1-1; D gene uncertain. Trimming took off 5 bases at V and 5 bases at J, with 12 bases between the two ends. The CDR3 is 13 residues long. Germline CDR1 is MNHEY and CDR2 is SVGEGT. In nucleotides, the CDR3 is TGTGCCAGCAGTCGGGAGGAAGGGACTGAAGCTTTCTTT. Its translation: CASSREEGTEAFF.

The chain is built from TRBV9 and TRBJ1-1; no reliable D call. CDR3 length: 15 residues. The germline V and J ends were trimmed by 4 bases and 4 bases, with 17 bases remaining between them. Per the germline V gene, CDR1 is SGDLS and CDR2 is YYNGEE. The CDR3 DNA reads as TGTGCCAGCAGCCCTCAAGCGGCCTGGGGCACTGAAGCTTTCTTT. It encodes CASSPQAAWGTEAFF.

The CDR3 is CASSPYGQGDEQYF. The DNA of the CDR3 is TGTGCCAGCTCACCCTATGGACAGGGGGACGAGCAGTACTTC. V usage is TRBV18 and J usage is TRBJ2-7; 10 nucleotides line up with TRBD1. V lost 3 bases and J lost 5; bases outside the gene matches: 4. Germline-derived CDR1 and CDR2 are KGHSH and LQKENI. This CDR3 has 14 residues.